This TCR beta chain originates from a study of identical twins (dated by TCRdb to the mid-2010s). Background for the entire study: The study deep-sequenced TCR alpha and beta repertoires from monozygotic twins, unrelated adults of various ages and cord blood to test whether fetal clonotypes persist. Replicate twin experiments were performed at different times using different library preparation protocols to rule out contamination.

From V the trimming removes 3 bases and from J it removes 7 bases, while the gene matches leave 6 bases of the junction unaccounted for. Including the terminal cysteine and phenylalanine, the CDR3 comprises 14 residues. Only the CDR3 DNA is retained, 42 bases long and in frame from the first base. The receptor library was made with 5' RACE. Reads for this sample came from an Illumina HiSeq 2000. A universal primer binding site was added through template switching, and the final cDNA carried a unique molecular identifier so that TCR cDNA molecules could be counted accurately. First-strand cDNA for TCR alpha and beta chains was synthesized from specific primers in the conserved constant-segment region. To control for contamination, every cDNA library carried two barcodes: a SMART-Mk sample barcode plus Illumina barcodes. TruSeq adapter sequences along with Illumina sample barcodes were introduced in two successive PCR steps. Sequencing of the TCR alpha and beta cDNA libraries was done on the Illumina HiSeq platform using custom primers. Regarding the original processing steps: MiGEC processed the raw reads to extract unique molecular identifiers, while MiXCR was used to determine the CDR3 positions. For each individual, recombination models were inferred using an EM algorithm with the repgenHMM and IGoR tools. The tcR package in R was used for shared clonotype analysis, with sharing normalized by the product of cloneset sizes. To study raw recombination without the effects of thymic and clonal selection, out-of-frame nonproductive sequences were analyzed. TCRdb reprocessing: public reads trimmed at Q25 with fastp, clones called with MiXCR, in-frame beta chains kept. CDR3 protein sequences are deduplicated, and each keeps its most common genes and DNA. It is TCRdb's table, rather than the study itself, that gives the V and J calls and clone size. The sample table shows approximately 890,000 distinct CDR3 sequences, and over 9% are seen once. The ten largest make up around 1.5% of the sample.

All donors were healthy Caucasians. The twin cohort consisted of three pairs of female monozygotic twins, all aged roughly 18 to 30 years. RNA for TCR libraries was isolated from peripheral blood mononuclear cells. This clonotype was counted between two and nine times. No antigen is known for it. Per-base qualities were not stored, and no clone one base away is much larger. Broad study findings and their caveats: Excess twin sharing in beta out-of-frame sequences was weaker because fewer shared sequences lowered the signal-to-noise ratio. Conclusions relied on cross-sectional statistical analysis, since the same donors could not be followed over many years. Fewer insertions were carried by abundant cord blood beta clonotypes, a similar but weaker trend appeared in young adult naive repertoires, and no such trend appeared in memory repertoires. In monozygotic twins, recombination models systematically underestimated out-of-frame TCR alpha sharing, but the models matched the sharing seen between unrelated individuals. Zero-insertion analyses could be partly confounded by invariant T cells such as MAIT and iNKT, although diverse VJ usage argued against such confounding for most clonotypes. Out-of-frame TCR alpha sequences shared between twins showed an excess of low generation-probability sequences compared with coincidental sharing between unrelated individuals.

These same data were also listed under a study on yellow fever vaccine responses in identical twins. Taken from the second paper: According to the authors, the vaccine-induced T cell response in identical twins seemed to be partly convergent and partly specific to each individual. In identical twins, the study followed T cell clones that responded to the vaccine with precision.

The TCR comes from a woman under 30 in good health. The specimen sequenced was PBMCs. The chain joins TRBV12-3 or TRBV12-4 to TRBJ2-3; 8 bases in the junction line up with TRBD2. The DNA is as follows: TGTGCCAGCAGTTTGGGGACTAGGGCGAATACGCAGTATTTT. The translation is CASSLGTRANTQYF.